This passage covers 24 T cell receptor beta chains from one sample sequenced in a study of cytomegalovirus exposure and HLA in healthy donors. 60 Vbeta and 13 Jbeta primers were used in PCR. Clones were read by immunoSEQ multiplex PCR, and TCRdb kept only the in-frame ones, dropping some. The table lists approximately 110,000 clones, 15% of them singletons. The specimen was PBMCs. Receptors were obtained from a woman under 30 in good health and CMV-seronegative.

V is TRBV2 and J is TRBJ1-1; D unresolved. Trimming left V 4 bases short and J 1 base short, with 16 bases between. The CDR3 length is 16 residues. In germline, CDR1 is SNHLY, CDR2 FYNNEI. The CDR3, as DNA: TGTGCCAGCAGTGTCCAGGCGTCGATAGGGAACACTGAAGCTTTCTTT. This gives the protein CASSVQASIGNTEAFF.

The table lists this clone with a few counts. This chain uses TRBV4-3 with TRBJ1-2; no reliable D call. The V end was cut by 6 bases, the J end by 2 bases, with 16 bases between. The germline gives CDR1 LGHNA, CDR2 YSLEER. This CDR3 comprises 15 residues. As DNA, the CDR3 is TGCGCCAGCAGTCCTACAGCAATTCAAAACTATGGCTACACCTTC. Its translation: CASSPTAIQNYGYTF.

The V and J genes are TRBV7-7 and TRBJ2-1; tentatively, D is TRBD1 (6 bases). The CDR3 extends over 13 amino acids. The V gene's germline CDR1 is SSHAT and CDR2 FNYEAQ (reference sequence). Trimming removed 5 bases from V and 7 bases from J, with 12 bases in between. CDR3 amino acids: CASSPPDRNEQFF. For the CDR3, the DNA is TGTGCCAGCAGCCCCCCGGACAGAAATGAGCAGTTCTTC.

This clone has a handful of counts. This rearrangement joins TRBV2 to TRBJ2-1; possible D gene TRBD1, 6 bases. The CDR3 covers 15 residues. V was shortened by 6 bases and J by 2 bases, with 14 bases between the two germline ends. The germline V gene has CDR1 SNHLY and CDR2 FYNNEI. The DNA of the CDR3 is TGTGCCAGCAGGTTTGGACAGAATACCTACAATGAGCAGTTCTTC. Its protein product is CASRFGQNTYNEQFF.

There are a few counts of this clone. The chain employs TRBV14 and TRBJ2-5; tentative D call: TRBD1 (6 bases). CDR1 is SGHDN and CDR2 is FVKESK in the germline V gene. V was clipped by 1 base and J by 7 bases, with 10 bases between them. This CDR3 is 13 amino acids long. CDR3 in DNA: TGTGCCAGCAGCCAAGCAGGGGCAGGGACCCAGTACTTC. The encoded protein is CASSQAGAGTQYF.

CDR3 loop: CASSPDRAQETQYF. CDR3 bases: TGTGCCAGCTCACCGGACAGGGCCCAAGAGACCCAGTACTTC. This chain connects TRBV18 to TRBJ2-5, with 8 bases matching TRBD1. The V gene's germline CDR1 is KGHSH and CDR2 LQKENI. This CDR3 contains 14 residues. V dropped 3 bases and J dropped 1; count of bases not matched to a gene: 1.

This sequence joins TRBV27 and TRBJ1-5; the D gene is possibly TRBD1 (5 bases). Germline CDR1 is MNHEY and CDR2 is SMNVEV (reference sequence). This CDR3 is 15 amino acids long. V was cut by 4 bases and J by 6 bases, with 16 bases left in between. The CDR3 DNA sequence: TGTGCCAGCAGTTGGTTTGCGGGGGAAGGTCAGCCCCAGCATTTT. As protein: CASSWFAGEGQPQHF.

The chain carries TRBV5-1 and TRBJ2-7; D ambiguous. The CDR3 is made up of 13 amino acids. V lost 0 bases to trimming and J lost 4 bases, with 8 bases between them. The V gene's germline CDR1 is SGHRS and CDR2 YFSETQ. CDR3 residues: CASSLENKYEQYF. CDR3 nucleotides: TGCGCCAGCAGCTTGGAGAACAAATACGAGCAGTACTTC.

The chain recombines TRBV28 with TRBJ2-2; 8 bases align to TRBD1. V was clipped by 6 bases and J by 4 bases; unmatched bases: 13. Per germline, CDR1 MDHEN and CDR2 SYDVKM. The length of the CDR3 is 17 residues. CDR3 in amino acids: CASRFPRTGPPTGELFF. Written as DNA, the CDR3 is TGTGCCAGCAGATTTCCTAGGACAGGGCCCCCCACCGGGGAGCTGTTTTTT.

V and J are TRBV29-1 and TRBJ2-1, with a tentative D call TRBD1 (5 bases). The CDR3 totals 15 residues. The V and J ends lost 0 bases and 0 bases respectively, with 9 bases between them. CDR1 is SQVTM and CDR2 is ANQGSEA in the germline V gene. CDR3 sequence reads: CSVEESQGSYNEQFF. The CDR3 DNA sequence: TGCAGCGTTGAAGAGTCCCAGGGCTCCTACAATGAGCAGTTCTTC.

The chain joins TRBV6-1 to TRBJ2-1, with 9 bases that match TRBD2. CDR3 length: 15 residues. V shed 4 bases, J shed 4 bases, and the junction held 5 bases outside the gene matches. The germline V gene encodes CDR1 MNHNS and CDR2 SASEGT. This chain's CDR3 is CASSAGGGEYNEQFF. Written as DNA, the CDR3 is TGTGCCAGCAGTGCCGGCGGGGGGGAATACAATGAGCAGTTCTTC.

Only a few counts were recorded for this clone. V and J are TRBV2 and TRBJ2-7; 7 bases line up with TRBD1. The CDR3 length is 14 residues. J was trimmed by 3 bases and V by 3 bases; bases with no gene match: 5. Per the germline V gene, CDR1 is SNHLY and CDR2 is FYNNEI. The CDR3, as DNA: TGTGCCAGCAGTGACACAGGACAGGACTACGAGCAGTACTTC. Its translation is CASSDTGQDYEQYF.

This chain uses TRBV10-3 with TRBJ2-1; 7 nucleotides line up with TRBD1. CDR3 length: 15 amino acids. Germline V lookup: CDR1 ENHRY, CDR2 SYGVKD. V dropped 0 bases and J dropped 4; count of bases not matched to a gene: 3. The CDR3 reads CAISESDRFYNEQFF. In DNA, the CDR3 is TGTGCCATCAGTGAGTCGGACAGGTTTTACAATGAGCAGTTCTTC.

V and J are TRBV5-6 and TRBJ2-4; TRBD2 is a possible D gene (6 bases). Germline-derived CDR1 and CDR2 are SGHDT and YYEEEE. The CDR3 has 13 amino acids. V gave up 0 bases and J gave up 7 bases, with 8 bases separating them. CDR3 residues: CASSLAAGNIQYF. CDR3 DNA: TGTGCCAGCAGCTTGGCCGCGGGGAACATTCAGTACTTC. Complete variable domain (other parts from reference TRBV5-6 and TRBJ2-4): DAGVTQSPTHLIKTRGQQVTLRCSPKSGHDTVSWYQQALGQGPQFIFQYYEEEERQRGNFPDRFSGHQFPNYSSELNVNALLLGDSALYLCASSLAAGNIQYFGAGTRLSVL.

The CDR3 bases are TGTGCCAGCCGAGGGACTGAAGCTTTCTTT. It encodes CASRGTEAFF. The genes are TRBV28 and TRBJ1-1; no reliable D call. The CDR3 totals 10 residues. The germline CDR1 and CDR2 sequences are MDHEN and SYDVKM. Trimming took off 8 bases at V and 5 bases at J, with 6 bases between the two ends.

V is TRBV5-6 and J is TRBJ2-3, with 8 bases identical to TRBD2. J gave up 4 bases and V 4 bases, and 8 bases lay outside the gene matches. The length of the CDR3 is 15 residues. Looked up from germline, CDR1 is SGHDT and CDR2 is YYEEEE. The CDR3 here is CASSTGLGRADTQYF. CDR3 sequence (DNA): TGTGCCAGCAGCACGGGACTCGGGAGGGCAGATACGCAGTATTTT.

V usage is TRBV30 and J usage is TRBJ2-4; 11 bases fit TRBD2. Germline V gene lookup returns CDR1 GTSNPN and CDR2 SVGIG (reference sequence). The CDR3 consists of 15 residues. The trim removed 4 bases at V and 3 bases at J, leaving 5 bases unmatched. CDR3 region: CAWTTSGMNKNIQYF. In nucleotides, the CDR3 is TGTGCCTGGACGACTAGCGGGATGAACAAAAACATTCAGTACTTC.

This clone was picked up one time. The J gene is TRBJ2-1, the V gene TRBV19; 10 bases fit TRBD2. From germline, CDR1 is LNHDA and CDR2 SQIVND (reference sequence). This CDR3 contains 13 residues. Unmatched junction bases numbered 3, after V lost 1 base and J lost 12 bases. The CDR3 reads CASSIGTSGVQFF. CDR3 coding DNA: TGTGCCAGTAGTATAGGGACTAGCGGTGTGCAGTTCTTC.

Sample share makes this clone medium-sized. V is TRBV5-4 and J is TRBJ2-7, with a weak D call TRBD2 (5 bases). Germline CDR1 SGHNT, CDR2 YYREEE (reference sequence). This CDR3 comprises 15 residues. V dropped 3 bases and J dropped 5 bases, with 18 bases sitting between them. CDR3 DNA sequence: TGTGCCAGCAGCTCCCCGGACTGGAGAAAGGACGAGCAGTACTTC. Translation gives CASSSPDWRKDEQYF.

V gene TRBV25-1 combines with J gene TRBJ1-6, with D possibly being TRBD1 (6 bases). The V gene's germline CDR1 is MGHDK and CDR2 SYGVNS. The CDR3 extends over 14 amino acids. The V and J ends lost 5 bases and 3 bases respectively, with 8 bases between them. The CDR3 DNA is TGTGCCAGCAGTCGGACAGACTATAATTCACCCCTCCACTTT. It encodes CASSRTDYNSPLHF.

The rearrangement links TRBV2 to TRBJ1-3; 10 bases are shared with TRBD1. Losses at the gene ends were 8 bases for V and 4 bases for J; bases not matched to a gene: 8. The CDR3 covers 15 residues. Germline-derived CDR1 and CDR2 are SNHLY and FYNNEI. CDR3 DNA: TGTGCCAGCTCGTCGGACAGGGGGAGAGGAAACACCATATATTTT. Amino acids: CASSSDRGRGNTIYF.

In this sample, this clone turned up a few times. The rearrangement links TRBV5-1 to TRBJ1-1; 9 nucleotides line up with TRBD1. V lost 2 bases to trimming and J lost 1 base; unmatched junction nucleotides: 9. Germline assignment: CDR1 SGHRS and CDR2 YFSETQ. CDR3 length: 17 residues. The CDR3 DNA follows: TGCGCCAGCAGCTTCACCGGGACAGGGAGAGGGAACACTGAAGCTTTCTTT. Residues: CASSFTGTGRGNTEAFF. Full variable domain (rest looked up from reference TRBV5-1 and TRBJ1-1): KAGVTQTPRYLIKTRGQQVTLSCSPISGHRSVSWYQQTPGQGLQFLFEYFSETQRNKGNFPGRFSGRQFSNSRSEMNVSTLELGDSALYLCASSFTGTGRGNTEAFFGQGTRLTVV.

This chain links TRBV5-1 with TRBJ2-7; D may be TRBD1 (5 bases). The CDR3 extends over 15 amino acids. The germline CDR1 and CDR2 sequences are SGHRS and YFSETQ. Trimming removed 0 bases at V and 3 bases at J, with 13 bases between. CDR3 nucleotide sequence: TGCGCCAGCAGCTTGGAGGCAGGGCCCAGCTACGAGCAGTACTTC. It codes for CASSLEAGPSYEQYF.

This clone was recorded a few times. CDR3 sequence (DNA): TGTGCCAGCAGTTTACAGGGGAACTATGGCTACACCTTC. As protein: CASSLQGNYGYTF. The J gene is TRBJ1-2, the V gene TRBV28; D is perhaps TRBD1 (6 bases). The V gene lost 2 bases and the J gene lost 2 bases, with 6 bases spanning the gap. From germline, CDR1 is MDHEN and CDR2 SYDVKM. CDR3 length: 13 residues.